This TCR beta chain appears in the sequencing data of a study of blood T cell repertoires in COVID-19. Overall study: T cells, B-cell-depleted T cells, or PBMCs provided the cDNA or gDNA that served as material.

TCRdb's copy holds only in-frame clones and misses some; the assay was immunoSEQ multiplex PCR. The sample holds fewer than 250,000 clones, 86% seen once. The germline CDR1 and CDR2 sequences are SNHLY and FYNNEI. The ends were cut back, 6 bases at V and 0 bases at J, with 9 bases in the middle. The CDR3 totals 15 residues. This sequence originates from a woman older than 75 with COVID-19, enrolled during active disease. Sequenced: peripheral blood. This chain links TRBV2 with TRBJ1-6; no definite D call. This CDR3 reads CASRGSSSYNSPLHF. In DNA form, the CDR3 reads TGTGCCAGCAGGGGGAGCAGCTCCTATAATTCACCCCTCCACTTT.